This T cell receptor (beta chain) was recovered during a study of beta chain features in type 1 diabetes. Comment on this clone: Antigen specificity is unknown.

Overall study findings and caveats: cDNA-based reads could over-represent cells with high TCR expression. It was not settled here whether HLA type affects TCRB rearrangement. Reduced insertions and increased deletions marked VDJ junctions in type 1 diabetes patients. The study found moderately but significantly shorter TCRB CDR3s in all four CD4+ subsets of Type 1 diabetes patients.

Germline assignment: CDR1 MNHEY and CDR2 SMNVEV (reference sequence). The CDR3 loop spans 12 amino acids. V lost 3 bases, J lost 6 bases, and 6 bases lay in between. Expressed TCRB transcripts were sequenced, since all the RNA that had been isolated was reverse transcribed. Profiling relied on immunoSEQ multiplex PCR, and the TCRdb table lists in-frame clones only, not all of them. The sample has about 740,000 clones, around 15% seen once. The chain couples TRBV27 to TRBJ2-1; D unresolved. This clonotype was obtained from a man younger than 30 with type 1 diabetes. Sequences were obtained from naive CD4+ T cells from blood. The CDR3 nucleotides read TGTGCCAGCAGTTTCGTACCCAATGAGCAGTTCTTC. As protein: CASSFVPNEQFF.